Presented here are 17 T cell receptor beta chains from one specimen sequenced in a study of blood T cell repertoires in COVID-19 (dated by TCRdb to 2020 to 2022). Receptor libraries were prepared by the immunoSEQ multiplex PCR assay. TCRdb carries this immuneACCESS record with in-frame sequences only. Its versions omit some clonotypes, under half of them owing to an unresolved V gene in the studies checked, with the rest unexplained. The sample table lists hundreds of thousands of clones, approximately 83% of them with a count of one. The leading ten clones occupy about an eighth of the sample. The material sequenced was peripheral blood. Source of these receptors: a human donor in a cohort sampled during active COVID-19.

The genes are TRBV6-5 and TRBJ2-1; the match to TRBD2 covers 10 bases. The germline V gene encodes CDR1 MNHEY and CDR2 SVGAGI. The CDR3 extends over 14 amino acids. V lost 5 bases and J lost 8; bases outside the gene matches: 6. The CDR3 DNA sequence: TGTGCCAGCAGTCTAGCGGGAGAAGCCGATGAGCAGTTCTTC. Residues: CASSLAGEADEQFF.

J is TRBJ2-7 and V is TRBV4-2; 7 nucleotides line up with TRBD1. CDR3 length: 15 amino acids. Germline lookup yields CDR1 LGHNA and CDR2 YNFKEQ. The ends lost 2 bases at V and 1 base at J; junction bases unmatched: 5. The CDR3 DNA follows: TGTGCCAGCAGCCAAACAGGGACAGCTTCCTACGAGCAGTACTTC. This encodes CASSQTGTASYEQYF.

The CDR3 sequence is CATSRGEGQGRYTEAFF. The CDR3 region has the DNA TGTGCCACCAGCAGAGGTGAGGGACAGGGGCGGTACACTGAAGCTTTCTTT. V is TRBV15 and J is TRBJ1-1, with TRBD1 matching 10 bases. V lost 1 base, J lost 3 bases, and 8 bases stayed unmatched. The CDR3 loop spans 17 amino acids. Germline values: CDR1 LNHNV, CDR2 YYDKDF (reference sequence).

CDR3 sequence (DNA): TGCGCCAGCAGCCGTGGACAGATAACAGATACGCAGTATTTT. Its protein is CASSRGQITDTQYF. The chain couples TRBV5-1 to TRBJ2-3, with D tentatively TRBD1 (6 bases). In germline, CDR1 is SGHRS, CDR2 YFSETQ. V lost 4 bases, J lost 3 bases, and 12 bases lay in between. The CDR3 totals 14 residues.

The rearrangement links TRBV6-6 to TRBJ1-1, with D perhaps TRBD1 (5 bases). Looked up from germline, CDR1 is MNHNY and CDR2 is SVGAGI (reference sequence). V gave up 0 bases and J gave up 8 bases, with 10 bases separating them. The CDR3 has 13 amino acids. In DNA form, the CDR3 reads TGTGCCAGCAGTTACTCGCGGGGGATCGAAGCTTTCTTT. Its protein is CASSYSRGIEAFF.

The chain employs TRBV6-5 and TRBJ2-5, with 7 bases matching TRBD1. Unmatched junction bases numbered 8, after V lost 6 bases and J lost 4 bases. There are 14 residues in the CDR3. Germline V gene data show CDR1 as MNHEY and CDR2 as SVGAGI. The CDR3, as DNA: TGTGCCAGCAGAACGGCCGGGACAGTAGAGACCCAGTACTTC. Protein: CASRTAGTVETQYF.

This clone was detected once. The V and J genes are TRBV6-6 and TRBJ1-1, with 10 bases identical to TRBD1. This CDR3 comprises 10 residues. Germline V gene sequence: CDR1 MNHNY, CDR2 SVGAGI (reference sequence). The V gene end was trimmed by 6 bases and the J gene end by 12 bases; junction bases not matched to a gene: 1. Here the CDR3 reads CASRGQGPFF. The CDR3, as DNA: TGTGCCAGCAGGGGACAGGGGCCTTTCTTT.

The chain has TRBV28 and TRBJ1-1, with D possibly matching TRBD1 (6 bases). The germline V gene encodes CDR1 MDHEN and CDR2 SYDVKM. The ends were cut back, 6 bases at V and 2 bases at J, with 19 bases in the middle. There are 16 residues in the CDR3. The CDR3 sequence: CASSQVVGHLNTEAFF. The CDR3 nucleotides read TGTGCCAGCAGCCAAGTGGTGGGACACCTTAACACTGAAGCTTTCTTT.

This chain uses TRBV6-1 with TRBJ1-1; D is uncertain. CDR1 MNHNS and CDR2 SASEGT come from the germline V gene. The CDR3 contains 15 residues. Between the trimmed V and J ends, which lost 0 bases and 4 bases, there was a span of 12 bases. CDR3: CASSEADSRGTEAFF. CDR3 coding DNA: TGTGCCAGCAGTGAAGCGGATTCACGGGGCACTGAAGCTTTCTTT.

The chain links TRBV6-2 or TRBV6-3 to TRBJ2-7; 7 bases map to TRBD1. The germline CDR1 and CDR2 sequences are MNHEY and SVGEGT. V lost 0 bases, J lost 4 bases, and 6 bases stayed unmatched. This CDR3 is 15 amino acids long. CDR3 nucleotide sequence: TGTGCCAGCAGTTACTCGACAGGGAGCTTTTACGAGCAGTACTTC. Encoded protein: CASSYSTGSFYEQYF.

DNA for the CDR3: TGTGCCAGCAGCGTAGAAGCTAGATCTTTTACAGATACGCAGTATTTT. Translated: CASSVEARSFTDTQYF. The gene calls are TRBV9 and TRBJ2-3; D gene ambiguous. This CDR3 region has 16 residues. Germline-derived CDR1 and CDR2 are SGDLS and YYNGEE. Trimming pared 0 bases from V and 3 bases from J, leaving 14 bases between.

The chain is built from TRBV30 and TRBJ2-1, with 8 positions matching TRBD2. The V segment lost 8 bases and the J segment 3 bases; nucleotides outside the gene matches: 6. CDR1 and CDR2 (germline): GTSNPN, SVGIG (reference sequence). The length of the CDR3 is 13 residues. The CDR3 reads CAAAAGGYNEQFF. Written as DNA, the CDR3 is TGTGCCGCAGCGGCGGGAGGCTACAATGAGCAGTTCTTC.

J is TRBJ2-2 and V is TRBV29-1, with 9 nucleotides matching TRBD2. CDR1 and CDR2 from the germline V gene are SQVTM and ANQGSEA. V dropped 6 bases and J dropped 5; count of bases not matched to a gene: 4. The CDR3 is 13 amino acids. CDR3 sequence (DNA): TGCAGCGTCTGGCTAGCGGGAACCGGGGAGCTGTTTTTT. Encoded protein: CSVWLAGTGELFF.

This sequence joins TRBV7-9 and TRBJ1-1; a weak D match, TRBD1 (5 bases). The CDR3 covers 14 residues. V lost 5 bases to trimming and J lost 1 base, with 11 bases between them. CDR1 is SEHNR and CDR2 is FQNEAQ in the germline V gene (reference sequence). Written as DNA, the CDR3 is TGTGCCAGCAGCACGACAGTAGCGAACACTGAAGCTTTCTTT. It encodes CASSTTVANTEAFF.

The CDR3 DNA reads TGTGCCATTCCTAGCGGGAGGGTGCCCGGGGAGCTGTTTTTT. Amino acid sequence: CAIPSGRVPGELFF. The genes are TRBV28 and TRBJ2-2; 12 bases fit TRBD2. CDR1 and CDR2 from the germline V gene are MDHEN and SYDVKM. This CDR3 is built from 14 residues. With V trimmed by 10 bases and J by 6 bases, 6 bases remained unmatched.

Comments on this clone: The junction does not match germline at one end; this may be a read error. V is TRBV28 and J is TRBJ2-7; 8 bases line up with TRBD1. Germline V gene sequence: CDR1 MDHEN, CDR2 SYDVKM. The CDR3 is made up of 12 amino acids. The CDR3 DNA sequence: TGTGCCAGCAGGAATCCCCAGGACAGGGCATTCTTC. Encoded protein: CASRNPQDRAFF.

The chain recombines TRBV30 with TRBJ1-1; D gene uncertain. Germline assignment: CDR1 GTSNPN and CDR2 SVGIG (reference sequence). The V and J ends lost 2 bases and 11 bases respectively, with 12 bases between them. This CDR3 is 11 amino acids long. The CDR3 DNA is TGTGCCTGGAGTAATGTAGCAACTGCTTTCTTT. This encodes CAWSNVATAFF.